This T cell receptor (beta chain) came from a study of blood T cell repertoires in COVID-19. The ends were cut back, 6 bases at V and 7 bases at J, with 21 bases in the middle. CDR1 is LNHDA and CDR2 is SQIVND in the germline V gene (reference sequence). CDR3 length equals 16 residues. The protocol was immunoSEQ multiplex PCR, while the TCRdb copy is restricted to in-frame clones and leaves out a portion. The sample holds 200,000 to 250,000 clones, roughly 85% seen once. Material: peripheral blood. This TCR derives from a woman aged 70 to 79 with COVID-19, enrolled during active disease. The chain employs TRBV19 and TRBJ1-4, with D perhaps TRBD1 (6 bases). CDR3 coding DNA: TGTGCCAGTAGCCCCCTCGCGGCGGTCAGGGGTGAAAAACTGTTTTTT. The encoded protein is CASSPLAAVRGEKLFF.